This T cell receptor (beta chain) originates from a study of T cell responses to AZD1222 COVID-19 vaccine. Study context: Timing groups of about 4 and about 12 weeks for second doses were pooled.

Produced via immunoSEQ multiplex PCR; TCRdb's table is partial and in-frame only. This sample has about 110,000 clones, with around 94% found just once. This clone was recorded a few times. Its antigen remains unidentified. General study points: Only after the peak T cell response were repertoires sampled. Increases in Spike-specific TCR breadth and depth were seen after two AZD1222 doses.

In germline, CDR1 is SGDLS, CDR2 YYNGEE. The CDR3 is made up of 13 amino acids. Trimming removed 2 bases at V and 9 bases at J, with 12 bases between. The sequencing used peripheral blood, collected on day 0 of AZD1222 vaccination. This TCR came from an adult in good health. V and J are TRBV9 and TRBJ1-5, with TRBD1 as a possible D gene (6 bases). This CDR3 reads CASSVTGRSPQHF. The CDR3 region has the DNA TGTGCCAGCAGCGTGACAGGTCGGTCGCCCCAGCATTTT.